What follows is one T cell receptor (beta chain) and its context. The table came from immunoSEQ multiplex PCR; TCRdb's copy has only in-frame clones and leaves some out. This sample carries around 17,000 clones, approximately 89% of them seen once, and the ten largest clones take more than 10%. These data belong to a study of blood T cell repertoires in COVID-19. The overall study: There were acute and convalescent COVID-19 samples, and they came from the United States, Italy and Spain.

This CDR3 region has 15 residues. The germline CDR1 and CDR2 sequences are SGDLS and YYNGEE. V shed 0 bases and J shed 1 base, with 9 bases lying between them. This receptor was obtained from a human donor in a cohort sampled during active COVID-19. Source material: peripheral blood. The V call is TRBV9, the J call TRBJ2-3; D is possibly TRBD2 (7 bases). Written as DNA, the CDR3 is TGTGCCAGCAGCGTAGGGGGGGGCCGCACAGATACGCAGTATTTT. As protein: CASSVGGGRTDTQYF.